The 2 T cell receptor beta chains given below trace back to one sample, sequenced in a study of breast tumors, draining lymph nodes, adjacent tissues. TCRdb ran MiXCR on the multiplex PCR reads and lists one entry per CDR3 protein. Among roughly 130,000 distinct CDR3 sequences listed, just under 20% were seen once. The lymph nodes were axillary draining lymph nodes from breast cancer patients. What was sequenced was axillary lymph node tissue. Source of these receptors: a female donor with breast cancer. Some clones in this sample may be carry-over from other donors' samples.

This clonotype was observed a handful of times. This chain links TRBV6-1 with TRBJ2-5, with 9 bases identical to TRBD2. The V and J ends lost 3 bases and 5 bases, in that order; junction bases with no gene match: 10. The CDR3 consists of 16 residues. The germline V gene has CDR1 MNHNS and CDR2 SASEGT. For the CDR3, the DNA is TGTGCCAGCAGTGATTCCGTTGCGGGGGGGCGTGAGACCCAGTACTTC. It yields the protein CASSDSVAGGRETQYF.

There are many counts of this clonotype. The chain is built from TRBV7-9 and TRBJ2-1, with 9 bases lining up with TRBD2. The CDR3 runs to 16 residues. Germline trimming cut 2 bases from V and 2 bases from J; bases unmatched to any gene: 4. CDR1 SEHNR and CDR2 FQNEAQ come from the germline V gene (reference sequence). The CDR3 loop is CASSLTVAGAYNEQFF. The DNA of the CDR3 is TGTGCCAGCAGCTTAACCGTAGCGGGAGCCTACAATGAGCAGTTCTTC.